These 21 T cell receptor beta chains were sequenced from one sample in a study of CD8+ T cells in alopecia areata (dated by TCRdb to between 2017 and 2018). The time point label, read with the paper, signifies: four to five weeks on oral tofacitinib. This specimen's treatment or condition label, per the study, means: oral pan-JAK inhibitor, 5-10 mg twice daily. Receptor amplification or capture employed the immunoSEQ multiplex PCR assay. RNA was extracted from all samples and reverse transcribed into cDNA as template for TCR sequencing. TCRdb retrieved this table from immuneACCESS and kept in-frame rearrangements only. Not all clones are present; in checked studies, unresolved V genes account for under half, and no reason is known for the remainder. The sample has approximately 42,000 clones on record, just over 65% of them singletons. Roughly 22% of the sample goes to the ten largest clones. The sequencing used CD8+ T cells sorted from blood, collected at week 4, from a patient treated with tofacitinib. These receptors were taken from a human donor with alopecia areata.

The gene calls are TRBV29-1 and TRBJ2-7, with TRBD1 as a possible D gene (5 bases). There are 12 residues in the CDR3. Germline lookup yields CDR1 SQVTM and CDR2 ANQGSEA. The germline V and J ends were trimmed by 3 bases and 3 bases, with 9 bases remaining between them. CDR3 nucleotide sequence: TGCAGCGTTGAGGGCGACAGCTACGAGCAGTACTTC. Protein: CSVEGDSYEQYF.

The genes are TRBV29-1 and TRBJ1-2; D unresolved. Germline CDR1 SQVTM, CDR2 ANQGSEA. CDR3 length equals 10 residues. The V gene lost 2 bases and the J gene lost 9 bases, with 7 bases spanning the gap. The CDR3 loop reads CSVEQASYTF. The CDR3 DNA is TGCAGCGTTGAACAGGCAAGCTACACCTTC.

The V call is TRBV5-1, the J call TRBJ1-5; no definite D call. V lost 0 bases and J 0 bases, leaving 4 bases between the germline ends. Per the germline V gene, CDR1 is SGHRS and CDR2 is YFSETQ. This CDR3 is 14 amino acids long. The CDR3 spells CASSLEGSNQPQHF. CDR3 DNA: TGCGCCAGCAGCTTGGAGGGTAGCAATCAGCCCCAGCATTTT.

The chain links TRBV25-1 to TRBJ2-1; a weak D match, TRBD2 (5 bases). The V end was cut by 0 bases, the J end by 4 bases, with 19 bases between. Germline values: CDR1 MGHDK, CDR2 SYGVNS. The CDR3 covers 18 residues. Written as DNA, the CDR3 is TGTGCCAGCAGTGAATACCTGACCAGGCCGGGATCGTACAATGAGCAGTTCTTC. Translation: CASSEYLTRPGSYNEQFF. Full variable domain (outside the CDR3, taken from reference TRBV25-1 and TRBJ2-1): EADIYQTPRYLVIGTGKKITLECSQTMGHDKMYWYQQDPGMELHLIHYSYGVNSTEKGDLSSESTVSRIRTEHFPLTLESARPSHTSQYLCASSEYLTRPGSYNEQFFGPGTRLTVL.

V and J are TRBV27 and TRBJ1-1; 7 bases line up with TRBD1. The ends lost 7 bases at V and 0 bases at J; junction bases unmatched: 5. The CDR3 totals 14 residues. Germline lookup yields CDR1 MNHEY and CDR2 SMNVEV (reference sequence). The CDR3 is CASTRQGLNTEAFF. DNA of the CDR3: TGTGCCAGCACCCGACAGGGTTTGAACACTGAAGCTTTCTTT.

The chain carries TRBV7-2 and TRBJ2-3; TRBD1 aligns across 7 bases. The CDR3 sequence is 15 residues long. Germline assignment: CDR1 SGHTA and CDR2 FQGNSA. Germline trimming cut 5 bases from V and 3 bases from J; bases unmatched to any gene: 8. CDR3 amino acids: CASSPRQGGTDTQYF. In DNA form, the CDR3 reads TGTGCCAGCAGCCCCCGACAGGGTGGGACAGATACGCAGTATTTT.

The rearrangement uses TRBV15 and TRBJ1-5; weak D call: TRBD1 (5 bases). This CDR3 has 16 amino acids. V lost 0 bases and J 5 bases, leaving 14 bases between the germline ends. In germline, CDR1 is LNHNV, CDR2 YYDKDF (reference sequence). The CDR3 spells CATSREPRERDQPQHF. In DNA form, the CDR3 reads TGTGCCACCAGCAGAGAACCCAGGGAGCGGGATCAGCCCCAGCATTTT.

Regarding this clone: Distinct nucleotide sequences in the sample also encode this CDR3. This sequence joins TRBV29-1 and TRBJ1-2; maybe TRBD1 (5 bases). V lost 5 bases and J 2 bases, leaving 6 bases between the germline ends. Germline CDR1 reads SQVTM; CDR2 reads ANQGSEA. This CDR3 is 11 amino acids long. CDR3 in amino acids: CSVPGNYGYTF. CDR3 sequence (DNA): TGCAGCGTTCCAGGGAACTATGGCTACACCTTC.

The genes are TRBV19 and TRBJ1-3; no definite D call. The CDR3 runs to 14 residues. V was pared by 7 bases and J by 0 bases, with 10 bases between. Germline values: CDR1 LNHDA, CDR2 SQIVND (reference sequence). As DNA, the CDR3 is TGTGCCAGTACCGTTGGGATCTCTGGAAACACCATATATTTT. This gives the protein CASTVGISGNTIYF.

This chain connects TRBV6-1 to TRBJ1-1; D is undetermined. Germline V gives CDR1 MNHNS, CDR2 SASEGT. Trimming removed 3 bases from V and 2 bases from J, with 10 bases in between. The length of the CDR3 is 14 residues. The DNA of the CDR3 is TGTGCCAGCAGTGATTTTAGGGCTAACACTGAAGCTTTCTTT. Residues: CASSDFRANTEAFF.

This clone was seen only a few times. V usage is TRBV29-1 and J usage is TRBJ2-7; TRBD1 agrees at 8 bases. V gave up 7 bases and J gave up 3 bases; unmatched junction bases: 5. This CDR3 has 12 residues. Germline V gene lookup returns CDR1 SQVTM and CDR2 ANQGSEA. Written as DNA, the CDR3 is TGCAGCGGGAAGACAGGGGACTACGAGCAGTACTTC. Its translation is CSGKTGDYEQYF.

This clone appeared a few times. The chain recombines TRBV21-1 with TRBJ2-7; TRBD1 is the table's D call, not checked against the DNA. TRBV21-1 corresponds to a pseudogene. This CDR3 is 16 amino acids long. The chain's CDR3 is CASSRPTELFSYEQYF. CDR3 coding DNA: TGTGCCAGCAGCAGGCCGACAGAATTATTCTCCTACGAGCAGTACTTC.

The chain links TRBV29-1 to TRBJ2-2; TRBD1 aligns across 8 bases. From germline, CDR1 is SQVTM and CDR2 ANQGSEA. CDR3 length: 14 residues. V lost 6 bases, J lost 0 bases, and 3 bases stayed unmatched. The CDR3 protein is CSVTGAPNTGELFF. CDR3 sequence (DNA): TGCAGCGTGACAGGGGCTCCGAACACCGGGGAGCTGTTTTTT.

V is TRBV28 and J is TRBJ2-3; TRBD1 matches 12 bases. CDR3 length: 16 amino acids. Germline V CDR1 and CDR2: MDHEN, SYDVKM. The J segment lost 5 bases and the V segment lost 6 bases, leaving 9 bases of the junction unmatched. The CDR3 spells CASRLRDRGLQDTQYF. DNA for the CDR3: TGTGCCAGCAGGCTCCGGGACAGGGGGCTACAAGATACGCAGTATTTT.

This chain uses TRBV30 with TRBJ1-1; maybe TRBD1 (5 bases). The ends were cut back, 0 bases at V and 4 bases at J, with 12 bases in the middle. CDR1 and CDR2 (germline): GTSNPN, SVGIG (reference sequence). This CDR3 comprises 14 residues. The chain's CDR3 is CAWSVGGLGTEAFF. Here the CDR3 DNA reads TGTGCCTGGAGTGTCGGGGGTTTGGGCACTGAAGCTTTCTTT.

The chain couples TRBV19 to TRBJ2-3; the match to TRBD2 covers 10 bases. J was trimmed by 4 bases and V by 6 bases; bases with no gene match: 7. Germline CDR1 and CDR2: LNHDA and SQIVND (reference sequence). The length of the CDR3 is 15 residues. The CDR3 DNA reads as TGTGCCAGTAGGCTGCGACTAGCGGGTCCAGATACGCAGTATTTT. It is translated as CASRLRLAGPDTQYF.

The CDR3 DNA reads as TGTGCTAGTGGTTGGGGGTCCGTTGAGCAGTTCTTC. Translating gives CASGWGSVEQFF. This chain links TRBV12-5 with TRBJ2-1; TRBD1 or TRBD2 may be the D gene (5 bases each). The V gene lost 4 bases and the J gene lost 9 bases, with 10 bases spanning the gap. CDR1 is LGHNT and CDR2 is FRNRAP in the germline V gene. There are 12 residues in the CDR3. The full variable domain, rest sourced from reference TRBV12-5 and TRBJ2-1, is DARVTQTPRHKVTEMGQEVTMRCQPILGHNTVFWYRQTMMQGLELLAYFRNRAPLDDSGMPKDRFSAEMPDATLATLKIQPSEPRDSAVYFCASGWGSVEQFFGPGTRLTVL.

Here the CDR3 DNA reads TGTGCCAGCAGCCTAGGACTACAATACAATGAGCAGTTCTTC. Its translation: CASSLGLQYNEQFF. The chain employs TRBV6-5 and TRBJ2-1; D perhaps matches TRBD2 (6 bases). This CDR3 comprises 14 residues. In germline, CDR1 is MNHEY, CDR2 SVGAGI. Trimming removed 6 bases from V and 4 bases from J, with 13 bases in between.

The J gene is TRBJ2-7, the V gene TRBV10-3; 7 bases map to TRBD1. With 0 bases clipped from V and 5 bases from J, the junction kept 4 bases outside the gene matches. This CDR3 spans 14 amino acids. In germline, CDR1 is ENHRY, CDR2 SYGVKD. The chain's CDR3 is CAISESGQYHEQYF. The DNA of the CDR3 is TGTGCCATCAGTGAGTCGGGACAGTATCACGAGCAGTACTTC.

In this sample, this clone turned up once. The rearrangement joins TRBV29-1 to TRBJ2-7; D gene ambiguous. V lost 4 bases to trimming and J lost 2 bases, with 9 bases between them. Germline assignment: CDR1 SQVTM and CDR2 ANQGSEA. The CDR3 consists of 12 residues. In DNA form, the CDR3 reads TGCAGCGTTGCACCGAGCCCCTACGAGCAGTACTTC. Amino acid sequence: CSVAPSPYEQYF.

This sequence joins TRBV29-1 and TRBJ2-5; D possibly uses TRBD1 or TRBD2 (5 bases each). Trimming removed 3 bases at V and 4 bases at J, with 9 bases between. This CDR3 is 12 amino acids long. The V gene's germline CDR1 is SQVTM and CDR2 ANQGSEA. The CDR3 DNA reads TGCAGCGTTGAGAGGGGCGCAGAGACCCAGTACTTC. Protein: CSVERGAETQYF. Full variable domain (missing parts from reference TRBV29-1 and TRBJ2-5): SAVISQKPSRDICQRGTSLTIQCQVDSQVTMMFWYRQQPGQSLTLIATANQGSEATYESGFVIDKFPISRPNLTFSTLTVSNMSPEDSSIYLCSVERGAETQYFGPGTRLLVL.